Reported below is one T cell receptor (beta chain). These data belong to a study of blood T cell repertoires in COVID-19. Study at large: Nucleic acid was either cDNA or gDNA, and it came from T cells, B-cell-depleted T cells, or PBMCs.

The V gene's germline CDR1 is MGHRA and CDR2 YSYEKL. CDR3 length: 15 amino acids. V was clipped by 0 bases and J by 5 bases, with 10 bases between them. As processed by the authors: Reference gene primer amplification gave nucleated cell count estimates. Repertoires were generated with immunoSEQ multiplex PCR, while TCRdb's copy carries only in-frame clones and drops some. Clone size and the V and J calls come from that table; the DNA yielded D and trimming. Here the sample spans 110,000 to 150,000 clones, around four fifths being singletons. Assignment of participants to cohorts was predicated upon participant-reported clinical history.

The chain couples TRBV4-1 to TRBJ2-2; tentatively, D is TRBD1 (6 bases). The TCR sequence derives from a woman between 50 and 59 years old who had recovered from COVID-19. The source material was PBMCs or T cells enriched from blood (not recorded which). CDR3 in amino acids: CASSQEGQLTGELFF. CDR3 in DNA: TGCGCCAGCAGCCAAGAAGGACAGCTGACCGGGGAGCTGTTTTTT.